This is a list of T cell receptor beta chains from one sample in a study of Graves' ophthalmopathy and Graves' hyperthyroidism. MiXCR was run by TCRdb on the multiplex PCR reads, yielding one entry per CDR3 protein. Here the sample spans 400,000 to 450,000 distinct CDR3 sequences, roughly 21% being singletons. Specimen: peripheral blood. These TCRs come from a woman under 30 with stable Graves' hyperthyroidism. The CDR3 runs from the conserved cysteine through the conserved F or W. Each record gives: V gene, clone size, J gene, D gene, CDR3 DNA, CDR3 protein. A D gene is named only where the DNA matches it firmly. Clone size is stated in some rows and not others, as once, few, many or a class when expanded.

v_call: TRBV18
clone_size: few
j_call: TRBJ1-1
d_call: TRBD1
cdr3_nt: TGTGCCAGCTCACCAAGACAGGGGGCGCGGGACACTGAAGCTTTCTTT
cdr3_aa: CASSPRQGARDTEAFF

v_call: TRBV30
clone_size: once
j_call: TRBJ1-2
d_call: .
cdr3_nt: TGTGCCTGGATTCGACAGGAAACTAACTATGGCTACACCTTC
cdr3_aa: CAWIRQETNYGYTF

v_call: TRBV6-2/TRBV6-3
clone_size: .
j_call: TRBJ2-7
d_call: .
cdr3_nt: TGTGCCAGCAGTTACGTTTCGGGAAGCCCTCGATCCTACGAGCAGTACTTC
cdr3_aa: CASSYVSGSPRSYEQYF

v_call: TRBV28
clone_size: many
j_call: TRBJ1-1
d_call: TRBD1
cdr3_nt: TGTGCCAGCAGTTTACTAGGGGGCGAAGCTTTCTTT
cdr3_aa: CASSLLGGEAFF

v_call: TRBV20-1
clone_size: .
j_call: TRBJ1-1
d_call: .
cdr3_nt: TGCAGTGCTAATAATGAAGCTTTCTTT
cdr3_aa: CSANNEAFF

v_call: TRBV24-1
clone_size: many
j_call: TRBJ1-1
d_call: TRBD1
cdr3_nt: TGTGCCACCAGTGAGACAGGGGCTGAGAACACTGAAGCTTTCTTT
cdr3_aa: CATSETGAENTEAFF

v_call: TRBV2
clone_size: many
j_call: TRBJ1-6
d_call: .
cdr3_nt: TGTGCCTTAGGGTTGGGGACGAGCTCCTATAATTCACCCCTCCACTTT
cdr3_aa: CALGLGTSSYNSPLHF

v_call: TRBV28
clone_size: .
j_call: TRBJ2-5
d_call: .
cdr3_nt: TGTGCCAGCAGCCAGTCTCGGGGGGCTCGCCAAGAGACCCAGTACTTC
cdr3_aa: CASSQSRGARQETQYF

v_call: TRBV27
clone_size: many
j_call: TRBJ2-5
d_call: .
cdr3_nt: TGTGCCAGCAGTTTAGGGAGGCCCGTCGAGACCCAGTACTTC
cdr3_aa: CASSLGRPVETQYF

v_call: TRBV11-1
clone_size: many
j_call: TRBJ2-5
d_call: .
cdr3_nt: TGTGCCAGCAGCCCAAGGCTTGGCGCCTCCCAAGAGACCCAGTACTTC
cdr3_aa: CASSPRLGASQETQYF

v_call: TRBV5-6
clone_size: many
j_call: TRBJ2-5
d_call: .
cdr3_nt: TGTGCCAGCAGCTTGCTTGGAGGGGCTGAGACCCAGTACTTC
cdr3_aa: CASSLLGGAETQYF

v_call: TRBV12-3/TRBV12-4
clone_size: .
j_call: TRBJ1-2
d_call: .
cdr3_nt: TGTGCCAGCAGCCCTTTATCGGGCTATGGCTACACCTTC
cdr3_aa: CASSPLSGYGYTF

v_call: TRBV7-2
clone_size: many
j_call: TRBJ1-5
d_call: .
cdr3_nt: TGTGCCAGCAGCTTAGTAGGGACGGGAAATCAGCCCCAGCATTTT
cdr3_aa: CASSLVGTGNQPQHF

v_call: TRBV4-1
clone_size: .
j_call: TRBJ1-2
d_call: .
cdr3_nt: TGCGCCAGCAGGTCAGGCTTGAGGGGTGGCTACACCTTC
cdr3_aa: CASRSGLRGGYTF